One and the same sample provided the 20 T cell receptor beta chains below, sequenced in a study of cytomegalovirus exposure and HLA in healthy donors. The PCR contained 60 Vbeta and 13 Jbeta primers. Some clones are missing from TCRdb's copy, which holds only in-frame ones; the method was immunoSEQ multiplex PCR. The sample has 80,000 to 100,000 clones, around 74% seen once. Sequencing was performed on PBMCs. Receptor source: a man between 50 and 59 years old in good health and CMV-seropositive.

The V and J genes are TRBV11-2 and TRBJ1-6, with 7 bases matching TRBD1. The length of the CDR3 is 16 residues. Germline CDR1 SGHAT, CDR2 FQNNGV. The V segment lost 6 bases and the J segment 8 bases; nucleotides outside the gene matches: 13. CDR3 loop: CASRILRQGIDSPLHF. CDR3 nucleotides: TGTGCCAGCAGGATACTAAGACAGGGAATAGATTCACCCCTCCACTTT.

The gene calls are TRBV12-5 and TRBJ2-1; D remains ambiguous. The germline CDR1 and CDR2 sequences are LGHNT and FRNRAP. The CDR3 is made up of 10 amino acids. V lost 10 bases, J lost 3 bases, and 4 bases lay in between. Written as DNA, the CDR3 is TGTGCTACCTACTACAATGAGCAGTTCTTC. Residues: CATYYNEQFF.

CDR3 amino acids: CASSFLEGQGKGYTF. The CDR3 nucleotides are TGTGCCAGCAGCTTTTTGGAGGGGCAGGGTAAAGGCTACACCTTC. V and J are TRBV7-8 and TRBJ1-2, with a tentative D call TRBD1 (5 bases). CDR3 size: 15 residues. Trimming pared 3 bases from V and 8 bases from J, leaving 19 bases between. Germline CDR1 and CDR2: SGHVS and FQNEAQ.

This clone was counted ten times or more. The rearrangement joins TRBV15 to TRBJ2-7, with 9 positions matching TRBD2. Trimming at V came to 1 base and at J to 7 bases, leaving 2 bases not matched to a gene. This CDR3 region has 13 residues. The germline gives CDR1 LNHNV, CDR2 YYDKDF (reference sequence). CDR3 protein: CATSRVRGGEQYF. CDR3 nucleotides: TGTGCCACCAGCAGAGTGCGGGGGGGGGAGCAGTACTTC.

The chain has TRBV5-1 and TRBJ2-2; D gene unclear. Germline lookup yields CDR1 SGHRS and CDR2 YFSETQ. V lost 4 bases to trimming and J lost 2 bases, with 9 bases between them. CDR3 size: 14 residues. CDR3 amino acids: CASSHTTNTGELFF. CDR3 in DNA: TGCGCCAGCAGCCACACTACCAACACCGGGGAGCTGTTTTTT.

The rearrangement joins TRBV4-2 to TRBJ1-1; 7 bases line up with TRBD1. The CDR3 length is 14 residues. Losses at the gene ends were 4 bases for V and 5 bases for J; bases not matched to a gene: 7. CDR1 LGHNA and CDR2 YNFKEQ come from the germline V gene. The CDR3 region is CASSRQLRGTEAFF. The CDR3 DNA sequence: TGTGCCAGCAGCCGACAGCTCAGGGGGACTGAAGCTTTCTTT.

The rearrangement joins TRBV5-1 to TRBJ2-7; 9 positions agree with TRBD2. This CDR3 region has 15 residues. In germline, CDR1 is SGHRS, CDR2 YFSETQ. The V gene end was trimmed by 0 bases and the J gene end by 6 bases; junction bases not matched to a gene: 7. The CDR3 region has the DNA TGCGCCAGCAGCTTGGTTAGCGGGGGACCCATCGAGCAGTACTTC. Encoded protein: CASSLVSGGPIEQYF.

V usage is TRBV7-2 and J usage is TRBJ2-7; tentative D call: TRBD2 (6 bases). This CDR3 comprises 16 residues. CDR1 is SGHTA, CDR2 FQGNSA, per germline. The V end was cut by 4 bases, the J end by 4 bases, with 20 bases between. This chain's CDR3 is CASSSQVGGFGYEQYF. The CDR3 DNA is TGTGCCAGCAGCTCGCAGGTTGGGGGGTTTGGGTACGAGCAGTACTTC.

The rearrangement joins TRBV5-8 to TRBJ1-2; no reliable D call. Germline V CDR1 and CDR2: SGHTS, YDEGEE. The CDR3 covers 12 residues. The ends were cut back, 1 base at V and 6 bases at J, with 7 bases in the middle. The chain's CDR3 is CASSLKRDGYTF. The CDR3, as DNA: TGTGCCAGCAGCTTGAAGAGAGATGGCTACACCTTC.

The V and J genes are TRBV13 and TRBJ2-3; D possibly corresponds to TRBD1 (6 bases). V was pared by 0 bases and J by 3 bases, with 10 bases between. Germline CDR1 PRHDT, CDR2 FYEKMQ (reference sequence). This CDR3 spans 15 amino acids. The CDR3 here is CASSLGGAMTDTQYF. In DNA form, the CDR3 reads TGTGCCAGCAGCTTAGGGGGGGCCATGACAGATACGCAGTATTTT.

This clone was seen only a few times. The chain recombines TRBV7-9 with TRBJ2-7; 7 bases fit TRBD1. Germline V CDR1 and CDR2: SEHNR, FQNEAQ (reference sequence). V dropped 8 bases and J dropped 7; count of bases not matched to a gene: 14. This CDR3 is 14 amino acids long. CDR3 nucleotide sequence: TGTGCCAGCGGGAAGACAGGGACCTCTGGGGAGCAGTACTTC. Protein product: CASGKTGTSGEQYF.

CDR3 sequence reads: CASSREDRLSLGETQYF. CDR3 nucleotide sequence: TGTGCCAGCAGCCGGGAGGACCGACTATCCCTTGGCGAGACCCAGTACTTC. The V gene is TRBV4-2, the J gene TRBJ2-5; the D gene is possibly TRBD2 (6 bases). The CDR3 spans 17 residues. The germline V gene has CDR1 LGHNA and CDR2 YNFKEQ. V was shortened by 4 bases and J by 5 bases, with 23 bases between the two germline ends.

This chain uses TRBV7-9 with TRBJ1-3, with 7 bases identical to TRBD1. V trimming: 0 bases; J trimming: 0 bases; junction bases outside the gene matches: 5. CDR3 length: 17 residues. Germline loops: CDR1 SEHNR, CDR2 FQNEAQ (reference sequence). This CDR3 reads CASSLARGQSSGNTIYF. The DNA of the CDR3 is TGTGCCAGCAGCTTAGCGAGGGGACAGAGCTCTGGAAACACCATATATTTT.

This sequence joins TRBV30 and TRBJ1-1; TRBD1 might be the D (6 bases). Per germline, CDR1 GTSNPN and CDR2 SVGIG (reference sequence). Trimming cost V 3 bases and J 8 bases, with 22 bases left between them. CDR3 length: 15 residues. The CDR3 loop is CAWRVSGDFRPEAFF. In DNA, the CDR3 is TGTGCCTGGAGAGTGTCAGGGGATTTCCGACCCGAAGCTTTCTTT. The entire variable domain, with the rest obtained from reference TRBV30 and TRBJ1-1, is as follows: SQTIHQWPATLVQPVGSPLSLECTVEGTSNPNLYWYRQAAGRGLQLLFYSVGIGQISSEVPQNLSASRPQDRQFILSSKKLLLSDSGFYLCAWRVSGDFRPEAFFGQGTRLTVV.

The chain couples TRBV19 to TRBJ2-1, with D hard to call. The CDR3 loop spans 16 amino acids. Germline V CDR1 and CDR2: LNHDA, SQIVND (reference sequence). The V and J ends lost 2 bases and 0 bases respectively, with 11 bases between them. The CDR3, as DNA: TGTGCCAGTAGTATAAGAGTGCGGAGCTCCTACAATGAGCAGTTCTTC. Translation: CASSIRVRSSYNEQFF.

A word on this clone: The same CDR3 arises from other DNA sequences in this sample as well. The J gene is TRBJ1-4, the V gene TRBV25-1, with a weak D call TRBD1 (5 bases). From germline, CDR1 is MGHDK and CDR2 SYGVNS. Trimming stripped 3 bases from V and 3 bases from J, with 20 bases between. The CDR3 consists of 18 residues. In DNA, the CDR3 is TGTGCCAGCAGTGACACCCCCCTCCTACAGGCGCCTAATGAAAAACTGTTTTTT. Residues: CASSDTPLLQAPNEKLFF.

The chain recombines TRBV9 with TRBJ2-7, with 9 bases fitting TRBD1. The ends lost 0 bases at V and 4 bases at J; junction bases unmatched: 5. The germline gives CDR1 SGDLS, CDR2 YYNGEE. This CDR3 is built from 15 residues. The CDR3 spells CASSVGGTGQYEQYF. As DNA, the CDR3 is TGTGCCAGCAGCGTAGGAGGGACAGGGCAATACGAGCAGTACTTC.

This clone was observed a few times. The junction departs from germline at one end; a sequencing error may be responsible. The chain is built from TRBV30 and TRBJ1-2, with a weak D call TRBD1 (6 bases). CDR1 and CDR2 from the germline V gene are GTSNPN and SVGIG (reference sequence). The CDR3 contains 21 residues. Written as DNA, the CDR3 is TGTGCCTGGAGTGCGCACAGACCCATAGGGGGGGGTCTGTTAGCTAACTGTGGCTACACCTTC. It codes for CAWSAHRPIGGGLLANCGYTF.

In this sample, this clone turned up once. The rearrangement joins TRBV6-5 to TRBJ2-3; D perhaps matches TRBD2 (6 bases). Germline V CDR1 and CDR2: MNHEY, SVGAGI. The CDR3 runs to 14 residues. V lost 9 bases, J lost 1 base, and 14 bases lay in between. The CDR3 protein is CARRSGDGTDTQYF. The CDR3 DNA is TGTGCCAGGCGCTCGGGGGACGGCACAGATACGCAGTATTTT.

V is TRBV19 and J is TRBJ2-1, with D possibly TRBD1 on 5 matching bases. V was shortened by 5 bases and J by 4 bases, with 9 bases between the two germline ends. The CDR3 is 13 residues long. Germline CDR1 LNHDA, CDR2 SQIVND (reference sequence). The CDR3 protein is CASSQDTYNEQFF. CDR3 coding DNA: TGTGCCAGTAGTCAGGACACGTACAATGAGCAGTTCTTC.